Listed below are T cell receptor beta chains from one sample, sequenced in a study of response to subunit inactivated influenza vaccine. Via MiXCR, TCRdb re-called the RT-PCR reads, giving one row per CDR3 protein. The sample has roughly 550,000 distinct CDR3 sequences, roughly 25% seen once; the top ten hold about 3%. These data also formed part of another study, on T cells expressing NK-cell markers.

The sequenced sample was CD4+ T cells sorted from PBMCs, obtained 11 to 12 days after vaccination. The origin of the receptors is a man over 45 who received an inactivated influenza vaccine. Each CDR3 is given with its conserved first and last residue. D genes are given only for firm matches. Not all rows give a size; the values are once, few, many and, for expanded clones, a class.

TRBV20-1	-	-	TRBJ2-3	TGCAGTGCTAGAAAGATCCGGGGCATTAGCACAGATACGCAGTATTTT	CSARKIRGISTDTQYF
TRBV12-3/TRBV12-4	few	-	TRBJ2-2	TGTGCCAGCAGCCTAGACACGATCATCGGGGAGCTGTTTTTT	CASSLDTIIGELFF
TRBV6-2/TRBV6-3	-	-	TRBJ2-3	TGTGCCAGCAGTTACTCGACGGCGGGACCCACAGATACGCAGTATTTT	CASSYSTAGPTDTQYF
TRBV20-1	-	-	TRBJ1-6	TGCAGTGTCGCGTTTGCTCATAATTCACCCCTCCACTTT	CSVAFAHNSPLHF
TRBV9	-	TRBD2	TRBJ2-3	TGTGCCAGCAGCGTGAATCCCCTTATCCGGGAGGGCCTCGCAGATACGCAGTATTTT	CASSVNPLIREGLADTQYF
TRBV10-3	-	-	TRBJ2-5	TGTGCCATCAGTGAGAACGTGAGCGGACAAGAGACCCAGTACTTC	CAISENVSGQETQYF
TRBV15	-	-	TRBJ2-7	TGTGCCACCAGCAGAGACGGTCTTTCAAGATACTACGAGCAGTACTTC	CATSRDGLSRYYEQYF
TRBV9	-	-	TRBJ2-2	TGTGCCAGCAGCGTAGCGTCGGACGGGGAGCTGTTTTTT	CASSVASDGELFF
TRBV5-1	-	-	TRBJ2-5	TGCGCCAGCAGCCCAGACATACAGACCCAGTACTTC	CASSPDIQTQYF
TRBV5-1	-	-	TRBJ2-2	TGCGCCAGCAGCTTGGAGGGGGGCCTCAGTTTCGGGGAGCTGTTTTTT	CASSLEGGLSFGELFF
TRBV20-1	few	TRBD2	TRBJ2-3	TGCAGTGCTAACGGACTAGCGGAAAGCACAGATACGCAGTATTTT	CSANGLAESTDTQYF
TRBV5-4	few	TRBD1	TRBJ1-2	TGTGCCAGCAGCCGCGACAGGGATAGGGGTGGCTACACCTTC	CASSRDRDRGGYTF
TRBV11-1	-	TRBD1	TRBJ2-7	TGTGCCAGCAGCTCGGCCGGGACAGGGGTTTCCTACGAGCAGTACTTC	CASSSAGTGVSYEQYF
TRBV4-2	few	-	TRBJ1-2	TGTGCCAGCAGCCAAGATGTAGCAACAGCTCGAAACTATGGCTACACCTTC	CASSQDVATARNYGYTF
TRBV12-3/TRBV12-4	-	TRBD1	TRBJ2-2	TGTGCCAGCAGTTCCCTGACAGGGACCGGGGAGCTGTTTTTT	CASSSLTGTGELFF
TRBV11-1	-	-	TRBJ2-3	TGTGCCAGCAGCTTACCCTCTGTGACGGCGGGGACCCTCACAGATACGCAGTATTTT	CASSLPSVTAGTLTDTQYF
TRBV20-1	few	TRBD2	TRBJ2-1	TGCAGTGCTAAAGCGGGGCGATACAATGAGCAGTTCTTC	CSAKAGRYNEQFF
TRBV19	once	-	TRBJ2-2	TGTGCCAGTACTATATCCGGGATCGCGAACACCGGGGAGCTGTTTTTT	CASTISGIANTGELFF
TRBV28	few	-	TRBJ2-7	TGTGCCAGCTTCGAGACGGCCTTTCCCTACGAGCAGTACTTC	CASFETAFPYEQYF
TRBV3-1	few	TRBD1	TRBJ2-1	TGTGCCAGCAGCCCCCCGGGAACAGGGGTGCTTAATGAGCAGTTCTTC	CASSPPGTGVLNEQFF
TRBV20-1	many	-	TRBJ1-4	TGCAGTGCTAGAGTCGACCTGGATTCGAATGAAAAACTGTTTTTT	CSARVDLDSNEKLFF
TRBV7-9	-	-	TRBJ2-3	TGTGCCAGCAGCTTGGATGGCAATACGCAGTATTTT	CASSLDGNTQYF
TRBV7-8	many	-	TRBJ1-5	TGTGCCAGCAGCTTACAGGGCCATCAGCCCCAGCATTTT	CASSLQGHQPQHF
TRBV20-1	-	-	TRBJ2-1	TGCAGTGCTACCACCGTAAGCTCCTACAATGAGCAGTTCTTC	CSATTVSSYNEQFF
TRBV6-1	-	TRBD2	TRBJ2-1	TGTGCCAGCAGCCTGAATAGCGGGGTGGCTAGTGAGCAGTTCTTC	CASSLNSGVASEQFF
TRBV15	few	TRBD1	TRBJ2-1	TGTGCCACCAGCTGGGGACAGGGGGTCTTTAATGAGCAGTTCTTC	CATSWGQGVFNEQFF
TRBV12-3/TRBV12-4	-	-	TRBJ2-5	TGTGCCAGCAGTTGGGGGGAGAAGACCCAGTACTTC	CASSWGEKTQYF
TRBV20-1	-	TRBD1	TRBJ2-1	TGCAGTGCTAGAGCAATTATTCCGGGACAGGGGATAGAGCAGTTCTTC	CSARAIIPGQGIEQFF
TRBV5-1	many	TRBD2	TRBJ2-1	TGCGCCAGCAGCTTGAAATCACCTAGCGGGAGTCTCACCTACAATGAGCAGTTCTTC	CASSLKSPSGSLTYNEQFF
TRBV12-2	few	-	TRBJ2-5	TGTGCAACCGGGATGGCATCCCGAGAGACCCAGTACTTC	CATGMASRETQYF
TRBV2	few	-	TRBJ2-1	TGTGCCAGCAGTGAATTCGGGGGACTCTCCTACAATGAGCAGTTCTTC	CASSEFGGLSYNEQFF
TRBV3-1	-	TRBD1	TRBJ1-5	TGTGCCAGCAGCCCGGACAGGGTTGGGCCCCAGCATTTT	CASSPDRVGPQHF
TRBV12-3/TRBV12-4	-	-	TRBJ2-6	TGTGCCAGCAGGTCAGGGACTGGGGCCAACGTCCTGACTTTC	CASRSGTGANVLTF
TRBV18	few	-	TRBJ2-5	TGTGCCAGCTCACTTCAACAGGGAGGAGAGACCCAGTACTTC	CASSLQQGGETQYF
TRBV6-5	few	TRBD1	TRBJ2-1	TGTGCCAGCAGTTTGATGACAGGGGCTCTAGTTGAGCAGTTCTTC	CASSLMTGALVEQFF
TRBV7-2	-	-	TRBJ2-1	TGTGCCAGCAGGTTGGGCAGGGTACATGAGCAGTTCTTC	CASRLGRVHEQFF
TRBV6-1	-	-	TRBJ2-3	TGTGCCAGCAGTCTCCAAGGGACGGGCGGTCTTGGGGCAGATACGCAGTATTTT	CASSLQGTGGLGADTQYF
TRBV20-1	-	TRBD1	TRBJ2-2	TGCAGTGCTTTACCGGGACAGAAGAACACCGGGGAGCTGTTTTTT	CSALPGQKNTGELFF
TRBV11-2	few	-	TRBJ2-2	TGTGCCAGCAGCTTAGGCAGGGTCGACACCGGGGAGCTGTTTTTT	CASSLGRVDTGELFF
TRBV15	-	-	TRBJ2-5	TGTGCCACCAGCAGCTATCCGAACCGGGGACGGCAAGAGACCCAGTACTTC	CATSSYPNRGRQETQYF
TRBV6-5	-	-	TRBJ1-1	TGTGCCAGCAGTTCTCAGTCTGAAGCTTTCTTT	CASSSQSEAFF
TRBV11-2	-	TRBD2	TRBJ2-7	TGTGCCAGCAGCTTGGGACTAGCGGCGATCCCGTCGGGCGAGCAGTACTTC	CASSLGLAAIPSGEQYF
TRBV30	-	-	TRBJ2-7	TGTGCCTCGACCCTCCGGGGGAGAACCTCCTACGAGCAGTACTTC	CASTLRGRTSYEQYF
TRBV6-5	-	TRBD1	TRBJ1-6	TGTGCCAGCAGTTATTCCGGACAGGGTTCTAATTCACCCCTCCACTTT	CASSYSGQGSNSPLHF
TRBV27	few	-	TRBJ2-1	TGTGCCAGCAGTATCCTCGGGGGTGAGCAGTTCTTC	CASSILGGEQFF
TRBV20-1	few	-	TRBJ2-2	TGCAGTGCTCATTCGGGGGACTCCTACACCGGGGAGCTGTTTTTT	CSAHSGDSYTGELFF
TRBV20-1	-	TRBD1	TRBJ2-3	TGCAGTGCTAGAGATGGGCAGGGGGCAAGGGATACGCAGTATTTT	CSARDGQGARDTQYF